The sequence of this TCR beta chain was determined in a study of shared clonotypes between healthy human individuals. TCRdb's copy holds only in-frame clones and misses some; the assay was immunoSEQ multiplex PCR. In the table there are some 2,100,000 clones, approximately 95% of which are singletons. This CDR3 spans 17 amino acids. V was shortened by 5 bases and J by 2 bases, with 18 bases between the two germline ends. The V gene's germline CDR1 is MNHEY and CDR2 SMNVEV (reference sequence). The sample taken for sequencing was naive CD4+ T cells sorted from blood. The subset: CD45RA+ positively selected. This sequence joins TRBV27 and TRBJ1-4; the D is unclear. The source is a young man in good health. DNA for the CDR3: TGTGCCAGCAGTGCTCGAACCCCGAGGTTTACTAATGAAAAACTGTTTTTT. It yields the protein CASSARTPRFTNEKLFF.